The 9 T cell receptor beta chains in this list originate from one sample, sequenced in a study of vaccination and CD4 T cells after COVID-19. Sequence data for DNA of cultured CD4+ T cells were generated by the Oncomine TCR Beta short-read assay. MiXCR, run by TCRdb on the PCR reads, gives a single entry per CDR3 protein. Among fewer than 15,000 distinct CDR3 sequences listed, roughly 60% were seen once. No cognate antigen is known for these TCRs. Documented treatment: roughly ten-day PBMC culture with coronavirus spike peptide pools or control peptides (ViraFEST assay). The material was cultured CD4+ T cells from blood, obtained after SARS-CoV-2 vaccination. The receptors were sampled from a human donor with COVID-19.

This chain links TRBV11-2 with TRBJ2-7, with 12 positions matching TRBD2. Trimming at V came to 5 bases and at J to 3 bases, leaving 8 bases not matched to a gene. Germline CDR1 and CDR2: SGHAT and FQNNGV. The CDR3 is 16 amino acids. The CDR3 sequence: CASSPQLAGGRYEQYF. In nucleotides, the CDR3 is TGTGCCAGCAGCCCCCAACTAGCGGGGGGTCGCTACGAGCAGTACTTC.

The chain employs TRBV27 and TRBJ1-4; TRBD1 is a possible D gene (6 bases). V dropped 5 bases and J dropped 7 bases, with 14 bases sitting between them. Germline CDR1 reads MNHEY; CDR2 reads SMNVEV (reference sequence). CDR3 length equals 14 residues. The CDR3 region has the DNA TGTGCCAGCAGTAAGCAGGGGTGGGCTGAAAAACTGTTTTTT. Protein: CASSKQGWAEKLFF.

The V and J genes are TRBV12-3 or TRBV12-4 and TRBJ1-2, with TRBD1 identical over 8 bases. CDR3 size: 14 residues. The J segment lost 0 bases and the V segment lost 8 bases, leaving 5 bases of the junction unmatched. CDR3 bases: TGTGCCAGCGGGCCGACAGGGGCTAACTATGGCTACACCTTC. Residues: CASGPTGANYGYTF.

This clonotype has more than one count but fewer than ten. The chain is built from TRBV20-1 and TRBJ2-2; 9 bases agree with TRBD1. Germline V lookup: CDR1 DFQATT, CDR2 SNEGSKA (reference sequence). The CDR3 runs to 14 residues. The J segment lost 6 bases and the V segment lost 6 bases, leaving 8 bases of the junction unmatched. CDR3 sequence reads: CSAPQGAYAGELFF. In DNA, the CDR3 is TGCAGTGCACCACAGGGGGCTTATGCCGGGGAGCTGTTTTTT.

The CDR3, as DNA: TGCAGTGCTAGAGGCGGCTCTGGGGCCAACGTCCTGACTTTC. Translation: CSARGGSGANVLTF. V and J are TRBV20-1 and TRBJ2-6; D is unclear. This CDR3 is built from 14 residues. V shed 1 base and J shed 0 bases, with 4 bases lying between them. Germline V gene sequence: CDR1 DFQATT, CDR2 SNEGSKA (reference sequence).

V is TRBV24-1 and J is TRBJ1-2, with D possibly TRBD1 on 5 matching bases. Between the trimmed V and J ends, which lost 3 bases and 6 bases, there was a span of 13 bases. CDR1 and CDR2 from the germline V gene are KGHDR and SFDVKD. The CDR3 has 14 amino acids. CDR3 amino acids: CATSDTLDSNGYTF. CDR3 sequence (DNA): TGTGCCACCAGTGATACCCTTGACAGTAATGGCTACACCTTC.

The rearrangement joins TRBV6-1 to TRBJ2-7; no clear D gene. The CDR3 is made up of 13 amino acids. Trimming removed 4 bases at V and 7 bases at J, with 14 bases between. Germline CDR1 is MNHNS and CDR2 is SASEGT. CDR3 coding DNA: TGTGCCAGCAGTGTGTGGGGTGGTGAGGAGCAGTACTTC. Amino acids: CASSVWGGEEQYF.

The chain links TRBV28 to TRBJ2-3, with TRBD2 as a possible D gene (6 bases). CDR3 size: 15 residues. Germline CDR1 reads MDHEN; CDR2 reads SYDVKM. The ends were cut back, 4 bases at V and 2 bases at J, with 13 bases in the middle. The CDR3 protein is CASSSPTRTTDTQYF. The CDR3 region has the DNA TGTGCCAGCAGTTCACCGACTAGGACCACAGATACGCAGTATTTT.

This chain connects TRBV4-1 to TRBJ2-3; D is perhaps TRBD2 (5 bases). The germline gives CDR1 MGHRA, CDR2 YSYEKL. The CDR3 contains 15 residues. The germline V and J ends were trimmed by 2 bases and 6 bases, with 15 bases remaining between them. The CDR3 protein is CASSQLSGKVDTQYF. CDR3 sequence (DNA): TGCGCCAGCAGCCAACTCTCCGGGAAGGTGGATACGCAGTATTTT.